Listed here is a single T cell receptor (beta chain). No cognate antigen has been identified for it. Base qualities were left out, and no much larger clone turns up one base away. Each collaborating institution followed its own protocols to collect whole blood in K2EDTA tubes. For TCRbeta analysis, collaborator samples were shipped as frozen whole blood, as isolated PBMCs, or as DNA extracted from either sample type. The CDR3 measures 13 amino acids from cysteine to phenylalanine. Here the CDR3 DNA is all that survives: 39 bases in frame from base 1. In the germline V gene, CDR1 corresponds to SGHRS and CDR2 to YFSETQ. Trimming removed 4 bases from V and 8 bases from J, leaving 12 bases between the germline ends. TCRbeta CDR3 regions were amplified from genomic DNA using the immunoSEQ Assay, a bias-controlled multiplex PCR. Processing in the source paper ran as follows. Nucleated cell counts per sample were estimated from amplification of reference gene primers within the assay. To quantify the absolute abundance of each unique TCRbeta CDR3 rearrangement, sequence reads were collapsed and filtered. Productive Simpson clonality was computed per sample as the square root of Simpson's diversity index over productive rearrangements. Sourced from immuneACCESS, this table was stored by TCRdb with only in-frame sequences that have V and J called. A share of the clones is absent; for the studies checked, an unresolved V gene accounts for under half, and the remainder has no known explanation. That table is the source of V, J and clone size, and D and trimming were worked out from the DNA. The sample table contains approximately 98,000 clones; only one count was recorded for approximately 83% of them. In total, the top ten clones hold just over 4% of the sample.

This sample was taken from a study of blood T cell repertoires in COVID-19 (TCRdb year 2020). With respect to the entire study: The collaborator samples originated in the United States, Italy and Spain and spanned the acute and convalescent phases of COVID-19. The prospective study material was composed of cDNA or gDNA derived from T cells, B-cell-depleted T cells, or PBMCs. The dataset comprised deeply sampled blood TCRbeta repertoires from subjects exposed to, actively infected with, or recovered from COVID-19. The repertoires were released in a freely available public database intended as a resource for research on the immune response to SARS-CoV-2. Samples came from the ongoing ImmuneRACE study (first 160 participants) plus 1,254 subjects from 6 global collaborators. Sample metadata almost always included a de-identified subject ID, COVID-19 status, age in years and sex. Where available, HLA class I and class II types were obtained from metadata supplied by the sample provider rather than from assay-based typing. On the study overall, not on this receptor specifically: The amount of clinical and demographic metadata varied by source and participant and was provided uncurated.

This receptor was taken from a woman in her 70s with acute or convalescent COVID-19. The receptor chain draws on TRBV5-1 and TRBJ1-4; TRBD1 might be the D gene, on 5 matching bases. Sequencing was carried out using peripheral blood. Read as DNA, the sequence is TGCGCCAGCAGCCCGGGCGGGGGGGAAAAACTGTTTTTT. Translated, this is CASSPGGGEKLFF.